The next 23 T cell receptor beta chains were all read from a single sample in a study of blood T cell repertoires in COVID-19. Profiled with immunoSEQ multiplex PCR; TCRdb holds only in-frame clones, not every one. Of more than 110,000 clones listed, less than 80% are singletons. Sequenced material: peripheral blood. These receptors were collected from a woman older than 75 with active or convalescent COVID-19.

The V gene is TRBV6-1, the J gene TRBJ1-4; a weak D match, TRBD1 (5 bases). The CDR3 is 15 residues long. Germline assignment: CDR1 MNHNS and CDR2 SASEGT. V was pared by 1 base and J by 8 bases, with 14 bases between. The CDR3 spells CASSEEGGVGEKLFF. The CDR3 DNA reads TGTGCCAGCAGTGAAGAAGGAGGGGTTGGGGAAAAACTGTTTTTT.

The V call is TRBV12-3 or TRBV12-4, the J call TRBJ1-1; tentatively, D is TRBD1 (5 bases). V was clipped by 2 bases and J by 11 bases, with 12 bases between them. The CDR3 covers 12 residues. DNA of the CDR3: TGTGCCAGCAGTTTAAGCCGGGGGGGGGCTTTCTTT. Translated, it gives CASSLSRGGAFF.

This chain connects TRBV5-4 to TRBJ1-2; TRBD1 matches 7 bases. This CDR3 region has 15 residues. CDR1 and CDR2 from the germline V gene are SGHNT and YYREEE (reference sequence). Trimming removed 4 bases from V and 0 bases from J; junction bases left unmatched: 6. Here the CDR3 reads CASSARQGANYGYTF. In DNA, the CDR3 is TGTGCCAGCAGCGCCCGACAGGGAGCTAACTATGGCTACACCTTC.

This clone showed up just a few times. This chain connects TRBV19 to TRBJ1-1, with TRBD1 matching over 7 bases. Germline V gene sequence: CDR1 LNHDA, CDR2 SQIVND (reference sequence). The CDR3 totals 15 residues. J gave up 1 base and V 9 bases, and 11 bases lay outside the gene matches. DNA of the CDR3: TGTGCCAGCATGCAGACAGGGCTATGGAACACTGAAGCTTTCTTT. Protein product: CASMQTGLWNTEAFF.

This clone was counted once. V is TRBV7-9 and J is TRBJ1-1; 12 nucleotides match TRBD1. J was trimmed by 5 bases and V by 5 bases; bases with no gene match: 18. Germline V gives CDR1 SEHNR, CDR2 FQNEAQ (reference sequence). This CDR3 region has 19 residues. The CDR3 sequence is CASSLLGGTGGASRTEAFF. Written as DNA, the CDR3 is TGTGCCAGCAGCCTATTAGGAGGGACAGGGGGCGCGAGTAGGACTGAAGCTTTCTTT. Filled out from reference TRBV7-9 and TRBJ1-1, the complete variable domain reads DTGVSQNPRHKITKRGQNVTFRCDPISEHNRLYWYRQTLGQGPEFLTYFQNEAQLEKSRLLSDRFSAERPKGSFSTLEIQRTEQGDSAMYLCASSLLGGTGGASRTEAFFGQGTRLTVV.

The V call is TRBV6-6, the J call TRBJ1-2; D ambiguous. Germline values: CDR1 MNHNY, CDR2 SVGAGI (reference sequence). The CDR3 consists of 12 residues. The V and J ends lost 2 bases and 7 bases respectively, with 8 bases between them. The CDR3 DNA reads TGTGCCAGCAGTTACGTCGGTAGTGGCTACACCTTC. This gives the protein CASSYVGSGYTF.

J is TRBJ1-2 and V is TRBV6-2 or TRBV6-3; 7 bases agree with TRBD1. The trim removed 0 bases at V and 4 bases at J, leaving 5 bases unmatched. This CDR3 region has 15 residues. CDR1 is MNHEY and CDR2 is SVGEGT in the germline V gene. Here the CDR3 reads CASSYSGGTAYGYTF. For the CDR3, the DNA is TGTGCCAGCAGTTACTCCGGCGGGACAGCCTATGGCTACACCTTC.

V usage is TRBV27 and J usage is TRBJ1-6; 9 bases align to TRBD1. The CDR3 runs 16 residues. Germline values: CDR1 MNHEY, CDR2 SMNVEV (reference sequence). V trimming: 5 bases; J trimming: 5 bases; junction bases outside the gene matches: 7. The CDR3: CASSPGTGLNNSPLHF. Written as DNA, the CDR3 is TGTGCCAGCAGTCCGGGGACAGGGCTGAATAATTCACCCCTCCACTTT.

The chain joins TRBV11-2 to TRBJ2-5, with 10 bases matching TRBD2. Germline trimming cut 0 bases from V and 5 bases from J; bases unmatched to any gene: 6. Looked up from germline, CDR1 is SGHAT and CDR2 is FQNNGV. CDR3 length: 16 residues. The CDR3 reads CASSLDSGGQQETQYF. For the CDR3, the DNA is TGTGCCAGCAGCTTAGATAGCGGGGGGCAACAGGAGACCCAGTACTTC.

The V and J genes are TRBV7-2 and TRBJ1-5; D is perhaps TRBD1 (6 bases). Trimming took off 5 bases at V and 0 bases at J, with 23 bases between the two ends. This CDR3 has 19 residues. Germline V CDR1 and CDR2: SGHTA, FQGNSA. The DNA of the CDR3 is TGTGCCAGCAGCGAGGACAGTCCGACAAACATTTATAGCAATCAGCCCCAGCATTTT. This translates into CASSEDSPTNIYSNQPQHF.

V usage is TRBV30 and J usage is TRBJ1-5; 10 bases are a match to TRBD1. Trimming cost V 5 bases and J 3 bases; bases outside gene matches: 4. The CDR3 sequence is 14 residues long. Germline-derived CDR1 and CDR2 are GTSNPN and SVGIG (reference sequence). CDR3 sequence: CAWGQGGPNQPQHF. In DNA, the CDR3 is TGTGCCTGGGGACAGGGGGGCCCCAATCAGCCCCAGCATTTT.

The chain has TRBV21-1 and TRBJ1-2; the table's D gene call, TRBD1, was not cross checked with the DNA. TRBV21-1 is annotated as a pseudogene. The CDR3 totals 14 residues. CDR3 amino acids: CASSNRGLGYGYTF. DNA for the CDR3: TGTGCCAGCAGCAACAGGGGGCTAGGATATGGCTACACCTTC.

V gene TRBV18 combines with J gene TRBJ2-2, with D possibly matching TRBD1 (6 bases). This CDR3 has 15 amino acids. CDR1 is KGHSH, CDR2 LQKENI, per germline. Trimming stripped 2 bases from V and 1 base from J, with 8 bases between. CDR3 DNA sequence: TGTGCCAGCTCACCAGCGACAGGGAACACCGGGGAGCTGTTTTTT. Translating gives CASSPATGNTGELFF.

The chain recombines TRBV7-8 with TRBJ1-5, with 10 bases fitting TRBD1. The germline V gene has CDR1 SGHVS and CDR2 FQNEAQ. The length of the CDR3 is 15 residues. The ends lost 5 bases at V and 4 bases at J; junction bases unmatched: 5. This chain's CDR3 is CASSRQGARNQPQHF. The CDR3 DNA is TGTGCCAGCAGCCGACAGGGGGCGCGTAATCAGCCCCAGCATTTT.

The rearrangement uses TRBV4-1 and TRBJ1-3; no firm D call. The V and J ends lost 4 bases and 4 bases respectively, with 14 bases between them. CDR3 length: 15 amino acids. Germline V gives CDR1 MGHRA, CDR2 YSYEKL. CDR3 DNA: TGCGCCAGCAGCCTTCCAGCGGGGTCCGGAAACACCATATATTTT. Its protein product is CASSLPAGSGNTIYF.

The chain links TRBV18 to TRBJ2-6; possibly TRBD1 for D (6 bases). Per the germline V gene, CDR1 is KGHSH and CDR2 is LQKENI. The CDR3 is 17 residues long. V lost 2 bases and J lost 0, with 11 bases in between. CDR3 region: CASSPVTGISGANVLTF. Written as DNA, the CDR3 is TGTGCCAGCTCACCAGTTACAGGGATCTCTGGGGCCAACGTCCTGACTTTC.

In this sample, this clone turned up a few times. This chain joins TRBV27 and TRBJ2-1; D is perhaps TRBD2 (5 bases). The V end lost 3 bases, the J end lost 7 bases, and 10 bases lay between the germline ends. CDR3 length equals 13 residues. CDR1 and CDR2 (germline): MNHEY, SMNVEV (reference sequence). The CDR3 protein is CASSFERRNEQFF. DNA of the CDR3: TGTGCCAGCAGTTTTGAGAGGAGGAATGAGCAGTTCTTC.

This sequence joins TRBV6-6 and TRBJ2-1, with 10 bases fitting TRBD2. Trimming removed 0 bases from V and 5 bases from J; junction bases left unmatched: 4. The CDR3 has 16 residues. Germline-derived CDR1 and CDR2 are MNHNY and SVGAGI (reference sequence). The CDR3 nucleotides read TGTGCCAGCAGTTACTCTACTAGCGGGGATAACAATGAGCAGTTCTTC. It is translated as CASSYSTSGDNNEQFF.

The chain links TRBV19 to TRBJ1-5, with 8 bases matching TRBD1. The CDR3 runs 14 residues. V was pared by 7 bases and J by 6 bases, with 8 bases of the junction left unmatched. Germline-derived CDR1 and CDR2 are LNHDA and SQIVND (reference sequence). The CDR3 bases are TGTGCCAGTACCGCCCCGGACAGGGTTCAGCCCCAGCATTTT. Translating it yields CASTAPDRVQPQHF.

The chain combines TRBV29-1 with TRBJ1-1; perhaps TRBD1 as D (5 bases). There are 15 residues in the CDR3. The V end was cut by 3 bases, the J end by 0 bases, with 14 bases between. In germline, CDR1 is SQVTM, CDR2 ANQGSEA. Written as DNA, the CDR3 is TGCAGCGTTGATGGGGGGTACAACATGAACACTGAAGCTTTCTTT. It yields the protein CSVDGGYNMNTEAFF. Combining the CDR3 with reference TRBV29-1 and TRBJ1-1 gives the whole variable domain SAVISQKPSRDICQRGTSLTIQCQVDSQVTMMFWYRQQPGQSLTLIATANQGSEATYESGFVIDKFPISRPNLTFSTLTVSNMSPEDSSIYLCSVDGGYNMNTEAFFGQGTRLTVV.

The chain employs TRBV6-5 and TRBJ2-2; the match to TRBD2 covers 7 bases. Germline V CDR1 and CDR2: MNHEY, SVGAGI. Trimming took 6 bases from V and 3 from J; bases not matched to a gene: 7. The CDR3 extends over 15 amino acids. CDR3 in amino acids: CASRMTGGYTGELFF. CDR3 bases: TGTGCCAGCAGGATGACGGGGGGTTACACCGGGGAGCTGTTTTTT.

This clone was seen at least ten times. V and J are TRBV13 and TRBJ1-1; TRBD1 matches at 10 bases. V shed 8 bases and J 7 bases; nucleotides not matched to a gene: 13. Germline CDR1 PRHDT, CDR2 FYEKMQ (reference sequence). The CDR3 is made up of 15 amino acids. CDR3 amino acids: CASRPGTGAFGEAFF. Written as DNA, the CDR3 is TGTGCCAGCCGCCCCGGGACAGGGGCTTTTGGTGAAGCTTTCTTT.

This chain uses TRBV27 with TRBJ1-5; D call uncertain. CDR1 MNHEY and CDR2 SMNVEV come from the germline V gene (reference sequence). The germline V and J ends were trimmed by 2 bases and 2 bases, with 7 bases remaining between them. The CDR3 runs 14 residues. The CDR3 region has the DNA TGTGCCAGCAGTTTAGGTACAGGCAATCAGCCCCAGCATTTT. It is translated as CASSLGTGNQPQHF.